This entry lists 30 T cell receptor beta chains sequenced from one sample in a study of T cell responses to AZD1222 COVID-19 vaccine. Measured with immunoSEQ multiplex PCR; TCRdb has only the in-frame clones, and not every one. Among about 120,000 clones, approximately 92% were seen once, and the ten largest hold 4% to 4.5%. The material was peripheral blood, obtained 28 days after the second dose of the MenACWY control vaccine. Every receptor here comes from an adult who received the MenACWY meningococcal vaccine as a control.

Concerning this clone itself: The identical CDR3 is also encoded by other nucleotide sequences in the sample. This rearrangement joins TRBV18 to TRBJ1-5; 8 nucleotides line up with TRBD1. The CDR3 contains 15 residues. The V segment lost 3 bases and the J segment 0 bases; nucleotides outside the gene matches: 1. The germline CDR1 and CDR2 sequences are KGHSH and LQKENI. In nucleotides, the CDR3 is TGTGCCAGCTCACCGGGACAGGCTAGCAATCAGCCCCAGCATTTT. Its protein product is CASSPGQASNQPQHF. Full variable domain (missing parts from reference TRBV18 and TRBJ1-5): NAGVMQNPRHLVRRRGQEARLRCSPMKGHSHVYWYRQLPEEGLKFMVYLQKENIIDESGMPKERFSAEFPKEGPSILRIQQVVRGDSAAYFCASSPGQASNQPQHFGDGTRLSIL.

The J gene is TRBJ2-3, the V gene TRBV3-1 (or the pseudogene TRBV3-2); D perhaps matches TRBD2 (6 bases). With 5 bases removed from V and 14 bases from J, the gap between germline ends came to 14 bases. CDR1 LGHDT and CDR2 YNNKEL come from the germline V gene (reference sequence). The CDR3 has 11 amino acids. The CDR3 region is CASSGKGGGYF. The CDR3 DNA sequence: TGTGCCAGCAGCGGAAAGGGAGGAGGGTATTTT.

This chain connects TRBV13 to TRBJ2-3, with a possible D match to TRBD1 (5 bases). In germline, CDR1 is PRHDT, CDR2 FYEKMQ (reference sequence). Trimming took 5 bases from V and 2 from J, leaving 8 bases between them. The CDR3 covers 13 residues. The CDR3 sequence: CASSPDNTDTQYF. The DNA of the CDR3 is TGTGCCAGCAGCCCGGACAACACAGATACGCAGTATTTT.

This clone was picked up one time. V is TRBV7-8 and J is TRBJ1-2; tentatively, D is TRBD1 (5 bases). CDR3 size: 16 residues. The V end was cut by 1 base, the J end by 1 base, with 13 bases between. Germline V CDR1 and CDR2: SGHVS, FQNEAQ. CDR3 DNA sequence: TGTGCCAGCAGCTTAGATGACAGCACCCTTAACTATGGCTACACCTTC. Translated, it gives CASSLDDSTLNYGYTF. Variable domain in full (rest from reference TRBV7-8 and TRBJ1-2): GAGVSQSPRYKVAKRGQDVALRCDPISGHVSLFWYQQALGQGPEFLTYFQNEAQLDKSGLPSDRFFAERPEGSVSTLKIQRTQQEDSAVYLCASSLDDSTLNYGYTFGSGTRLTVV.

The chain couples TRBV2 to TRBJ2-1; D remains ambiguous. With 6 bases removed from V and 1 base from J, the gap between germline ends came to 10 bases. This CDR3 is 14 amino acids long. Per the germline V gene, CDR1 is SNHLY and CDR2 is FYNNEI. CDR3 nucleotides: TGTGCCAGCAGCAACAGTGAATCCTACAATGAGCAGTTCTTC. It codes for CASSNSESYNEQFF. Variable domain in full (rest from reference TRBV2 and TRBJ2-1): EPEVTQTPSHQVTQMGQEVILRCVPISNHLYFYWYRQILGQKVEFLVSFYNNEISEKSEIFDDQFSVERPDGSNFTLKIRSTKLEDSAMYFCASSNSESYNEQFFGPGTRLTVL.

The chain has TRBV1 and TRBJ2-7; the DNA was not used to check the table's D call, TRBD1. TRBV1 is an annotated pseudogene. The CDR3 length is 16 residues. The CDR3 DNA follows: TGCACCAGCAGCCATCGCGCAGGGGTACCCTCCTACGAGCAGTACGTC. Translating it yields CTSSHRAGVPSYEQYV.

J is TRBJ2-7 and V is TRBV6-5, with 9 bases matching TRBD1. Trimming took 6 bases from V and 3 from J; bases not matched to a gene: 6. The CDR3 totals 14 residues. CDR1 and CDR2 (germline): MNHEY, SVGAGI. The chain's CDR3 is CASRRGTGNYEQYV. For the CDR3, the DNA is TGTGCCAGCAGGAGAGGGACAGGGAACTACGAGCAGTACGTC.

This sequence joins TRBV7-8 and TRBJ1-2; TRBD1 agrees at 8 bases. V lost 3 bases, J lost 10 bases, and 1 base stayed unmatched. The CDR3 extends over 11 amino acids. The germline V gene has CDR1 SGHVS and CDR2 FQNEAQ. The CDR3 spells CASSLGQVYTF. DNA of the CDR3: TGTGCCAGCAGCTTGGGACAGGTCTACACCTTC.

The chain combines TRBV2 with TRBJ2-7; D is possibly TRBD1 (6 bases). V was shortened by 8 bases and J by 2 bases, with 13 bases between the two germline ends. Germline CDR1 is SNHLY and CDR2 is FYNNEI. CDR3 length: 13 residues. The CDR3 loop is CASGRGRTYEQYF. Written as DNA, the CDR3 is TGTGCCAGCGGCAGGGGCCGAACCTACGAGCAGTACTTC. The full variable domain, completed using reference TRBV2 and TRBJ2-7, is EPEVTQTPSHQVTQMGQEVILRCVPISNHLYFYWYRQILGQKVEFLVSFYNNEISEKSEIFDDQFSVERPDGSNFTLKIRSTKLEDSAMYFCASGRGRTYEQYFGPGTRLTVT.

The CDR3 DNA is TGTGCCAGCAGCCCGCTCTACATACCCTACGAGCAGTACTTC. Its protein is CASSPLYIPYEQYF. The chain is built from TRBV3-1 (or the pseudogene TRBV3-2) and TRBJ2-7; D unclear. The CDR3 runs 14 residues. Germline V gene data show CDR1 as LGHDT and CDR2 as YNNKEL (reference sequence). Trimming took 4 bases from V and 2 from J, leaving 12 bases between them.

J is TRBJ2-2 and V is TRBV6-4; 8 nucleotides agree with TRBD2. CDR1 is MRHNA, CDR2 SNTAGT, per germline. The CDR3 is 14 residues long. Germline trimming cut 9 bases from V and 0 bases from J; bases unmatched to any gene: 3. The CDR3 coding sequence is TGTGCCAGTGGCGGGGGGACGAACACCGGGGAGCTGTTTTTT. This gives the protein CASGGGTNTGELFF.

This clone was detected a few times. Here the CDR3 DNA reads TGTGCCAGTAGTACGGAGGACGGGTTAGCGGGAGGGTGGGAGAATGAGCAGTTCTTC. This codes for CASSTEDGLAGGWENEQFF. The V gene is TRBV19, the J gene TRBJ2-1; 11 bases map to TRBD2. This CDR3 is built from 19 residues. CDR1 is LNHDA, CDR2 SQIVND, per germline (reference sequence). V dropped 4 bases and J dropped 7; count of bases not matched to a gene: 18. Full variable domain (remainder filled in from reference TRBV19 and TRBJ2-1): DGGITQSPKYLFRKEGQNVTLSCEQNLNHDAMYWYRQDPGQGLRLIYYSQIVNDFQKGDIAEGYSVSREKKESFPLTVTSAQKNPTAFYLCASSTEDGLAGGWENEQFFGPGTRLTVL.

This clone appeared a single time. J is TRBJ2-2 and V is TRBV5-1; 12 bases agree with TRBD2. V trimming: 5 bases; J trimming: 4 bases; junction bases outside the gene matches: 0. The V gene's germline CDR1 is SGHRS and CDR2 YFSETQ. The CDR3 runs to 14 residues. The CDR3 nucleotides read TGCGCCAGCAGACTAGCGGGGGGCACCGGGGAGCTGTTTTTT. Protein sequence: CASRLAGGTGELFF.

V gene TRBV5-1 combines with J gene TRBJ2-5; 9 bases line up with TRBD2. This CDR3 contains 16 residues. The junction had 7 bases not matched to a gene; V was cut back by 0 bases and J by 4 bases. Germline values: CDR1 SGHRS, CDR2 YFSETQ. CDR3 loop: CASSLEGLAGVETQYF. The DNA of the CDR3 is TGCGCCAGCAGCTTGGAAGGGTTAGCGGGAGTAGAGACCCAGTACTTC.

The rearrangement links TRBV9 to TRBJ1-3; D remains ambiguous. Germline V CDR1 and CDR2: SGDLS, YYNGEE. The CDR3 spans 14 residues. V lost 0 bases and J lost 6, with 10 bases in between. CDR3 sequence (DNA): TGTGCCAGCAGCGTAGAGATGACTCAAAACACCATATATTTT. Translating gives CASSVEMTQNTIYF.

The rearrangement links TRBV14 to TRBJ1-1; TRBD1 is a possible D gene (6 bases). V was shortened by 4 bases and J by 0 bases, with 12 bases between the two germline ends. The CDR3 covers 15 residues. The germline V gene has CDR1 SGHDN and CDR2 FVKESK. This chain's CDR3 is CASSLQGRMNTEAFF. CDR3 DNA sequence: TGTGCCAGCAGCCTCCAGGGGAGGATGAACACTGAAGCTTTCTTT.

This chain uses TRBV13 with TRBJ2-2; D is perhaps TRBD2 (5 bases). The CDR3 spans 18 residues. Looked up from germline, CDR1 is PRHDT and CDR2 is FYEKMQ (reference sequence). V dropped 7 bases and J dropped 3 bases, with 24 bases sitting between them. The DNA of the CDR3 is TGTGCCAGCACCCATAACCCCAAGGCGGGCCGATACACCGGGGAGCTGTTTTTT. Translation: CASTHNPKAGRYTGELFF.

V and J are TRBV19 and TRBJ2-1; 9 bases line up with TRBD2. Germline V gene lookup returns CDR1 LNHDA and CDR2 SQIVND (reference sequence). The CDR3 contains 16 residues. Trimming cost V 3 bases and J 2 bases; bases outside gene matches: 5. CDR3 DNA: TGTGCCAGTAGTATTTTCGCGGGAGGGACCTACAATGAGCAGTTCTTC. Translation gives CASSIFAGGTYNEQFF. The full variable domain, its missing parts supplied by reference TRBV19 and TRBJ2-1, is DGGITQSPKYLFRKEGQNVTLSCEQNLNHDAMYWYRQDPGQGLRLIYYSQIVNDFQKGDIAEGYSVSREKKESFPLTVTSAQKNPTAFYLCASSIFAGGTYNEQFFGPGTRLTVL.

This clone appeared a single time. The V call is TRBV15, the J call TRBJ1-5, with D unclear. Trimming stripped 0 bases from V and 6 bases from J, with 6 bases between. Germline CDR1 reads LNHNV; CDR2 reads YYDKDF (reference sequence). The CDR3 length is 13 residues. CDR3 region: CATSRDPGQPQHF. The CDR3 DNA reads as TGTGCCACCAGCAGAGATCCCGGTCAGCCCCAGCATTTT.

This clone was picked up a small number of times. This chain uses TRBV7-9 with TRBJ1-2, with D possibly TRBD1 on 6 matching bases. Germline loops: CDR1 SEHNR, CDR2 FQNEAQ (reference sequence). CDR3 size: 12 residues. Trimming cost V 4 bases and J 10 bases, with 13 bases left between them. The CDR3 DNA follows: TGTGCCAGCAGCTACTATCAGGGGTCCTACACCTTC. Its protein product is CASSYYQGSYTF.

The sample holds one count of this clone. This chain uses TRBV4-3 with TRBJ2-2; D possibly matches TRBD1 or TRBD2 (5 bases each). The CDR3 is made up of 15 amino acids. Germline V gives CDR1 LGHNA, CDR2 YSLEER. Trimming removed 3 bases at V and 5 bases at J, with 13 bases between. CDR3: CASSHRAEGTGELFF. CDR3 DNA: TGCGCCAGCAGCCATCGCGCCGAGGGGACCGGGGAGCTGTTTTTT.

DNA of the CDR3: TGTGCCGGGGAGGGGGGTGGCACTGAAGCTTTCTTT. Amino acids: CAGEGGGTEAFF. The chain has TRBV2 and TRBJ1-1; tentatively, D is TRBD1 (6 bases). The V gene's germline CDR1 is SNHLY and CDR2 FYNNEI. Trimming removed 11 bases at V and 4 bases at J, with 14 bases between. The CDR3 sequence is 12 residues long.

The rearrangement joins TRBV20-1 to TRBJ2-5; maybe TRBD2 (6 bases). The germline V gene encodes CDR1 DFQATT and CDR2 SNEGSKA (reference sequence). The CDR3 contains 15 residues. V dropped 3 bases and J dropped 2 bases, with 16 bases sitting between them. The CDR3 nucleotides read TGCAGTGCTAGTATTAGGGGACTGGGGCAAGAGACCCAGTACTTC. Its translation is CSASIRGLGQETQYF.

As concerns this clone: At the DNA level, this CDR3 is encoded by other sequences in the same sample as well. V usage is TRBV28 and J usage is TRBJ2-1; tentative D call: TRBD2 (6 bases). Trimming stripped 3 bases from V and 0 bases from J, with 9 bases between. Germline V gives CDR1 MDHEN, CDR2 SYDVKM. The CDR3 totals 15 residues. The CDR3 is CASSFFGGSYNEQFF. In DNA, the CDR3 is TGTGCCAGCAGTTTCTTCGGGGGCTCCTACAATGAGCAGTTCTTC.

As DNA, the CDR3 is TGTGCCAGCGGACAGGCTTACGAGCAGTACTTC. This translates into CASGQAYEQYF. This sequence joins TRBV12-3 or TRBV12-4 and TRBJ2-7; the match to TRBD1 covers 7 bases. The CDR3 sequence is 11 residues long. V lost 8 bases, J lost 4 bases, and 2 bases stayed unmatched.

V and J are TRBV20-1 and TRBJ1-2; possible D gene TRBD1, 5 bases. Germline V gene data show CDR1 as DFQATT and CDR2 as SNEGSKA (reference sequence). V lost 5 bases, J lost 4 bases, and 17 bases lay in between. The CDR3 length is 14 residues. CDR3 bases: TGCAGTGCTCGTGACAAACAGGTATCCTATGGCTACACCTTC. Protein: CSARDKQVSYGYTF.

This clone turned up a few times. The chain couples TRBV18 to TRBJ2-2; 7 nucleotides align to TRBD1. From germline, CDR1 is KGHSH and CDR2 LQKENI. V was clipped by 3 bases and J by 6 bases; unmatched bases: 1. The CDR3 is 13 residues long. CDR3 region: CASSPTGSGELFF. The CDR3 coding sequence is TGTGCCAGCTCACCGACAGGGTCCGGGGAGCTGTTTTTT.

V usage is TRBV28 and J usage is TRBJ2-3; D not certain. Germline lookup yields CDR1 MDHEN and CDR2 SYDVKM. The CDR3 is 15 amino acids. V lost 3 bases, J lost 5 bases, and 15 bases lay in between. This CDR3 reads CASSLWQDPLDTQYF. For the CDR3, the DNA is TGTGCCAGCAGTTTGTGGCAGGACCCATTAGATACGCAGTATTTT.

The chain recombines TRBV6-5 with TRBJ2-7; 9 nucleotides line up with TRBD1. The CDR3 is 15 amino acids. Per the germline V gene, CDR1 is MNHEY and CDR2 is SVGAGI. The V segment lost 7 bases and the J segment 4 bases; nucleotides outside the gene matches: 11. The CDR3, as DNA: TGTGCCAGCAACCACCGGGACAGGGCAGCGTACGAGCAGTACGTC. It specifies CASNHRDRAAYEQYV.

The chain links TRBV18 to TRBJ1-2, with TRBD1 matching over 8 bases. This CDR3 contains 15 residues. Trimming cost V 2 bases and J 0 bases; bases outside gene matches: 2. Germline assignment: CDR1 KGHSH and CDR2 LQKENI. CDR3 DNA sequence: TGTGCCAGCTCACCAACACAGGGGGCTAACTATGGCTACACCTTC. It yields the protein CASSPTQGANYGYTF.